This TCR beta chain was identified during a study of blood T cell repertoires in COVID-19. Per the original data handling: Nucleated cell number was recorded as an estimate derived from reference gene primer amplification. Profiled with immunoSEQ multiplex PCR; TCRdb holds only in-frame clones, not every one. The DNA gave D and trimming, while V, J and clone size come from that table. The table has roughly 250,000 clones, approximately 89% seen once. This clone was recorded a few times. Germline CDR1 reads SNHLY; CDR2 reads FYNNEI. Trimming left V 1 base short and J 9 bases short, with 10 bases between. The CDR3 covers 13 residues.

The chain employs TRBV2 and TRBJ2-1, with TRBD1 as a possible D gene (6 bases). This receptor was identified in a woman aged 45-59 years with acute or convalescent COVID-19. Material for sequencing was peripheral blood. The CDR3 protein is CASSEVQGSEQFF. CDR3 coding DNA: TGTGCCAGCAGTGAAGTCCAGGGGAGTGAGCAGTTCTTC. Full variable domain (rest looked up from reference TRBV2 and TRBJ2-1): EPEVTQTPSHQVTQMGQEVILRCVPISNHLYFYWYRQILGQKVEFLVSFYNNEISEKSEIFDDQFSVERPDGSNFTLKIRSTKLEDSAMYFCASSEVQGSEQFFGPGTRLTVL.